Sequencing of this TCR beta chain was carried out in a study of response to subunit inactivated influenza vaccine (dated by TCRdb to the late 2010s). Notes on the research overall: The study used deep quantitative T cell receptor repertoire profiling to track responses to a trivalent subunit inactivated influenza vaccine.

General findings and caveats noted by the study authors: It was suggested by the authors that each seasonal influenza vaccination may recruit only a limited number of new T cells.

CDR1 and CDR2 (SEHNR, FQNEAQ) derive from the germline V gene (reference sequence). The CDR3 numbers 11 residues from cysteine through phenylalanine. CDR3 DNA only is kept here, 33 bases in frame from base 1. V sheds 2 bases and J sheds 5 bases, leaving 3 bases between their ends. This clonotype showed up many times. Its antigen specificity is not known. Base qualities are not provided; no much larger clone lies one nucleotide away. Receptors were amplified or captured by RT-PCR. The data were produced on an Illumina HiSeq 2500. TCRdb took the public reads, trimmed them with fastp at Q25, ran MiXCR for clone calling and kept in-frame beta chains. CDR3 protein duplicates are merged, each entry listing the most common genes and DNA. The sample table holds roughly 780,000 distinct CDR3 sequences, of which about 18% were seen once. The ten most abundant clones make up approximately 10% of the sample.

The chain is made from TRBV7-9 and TRBJ2-5; the D gene remains uncertain. The starting material was PBMCs from blood, obtained more than 4 days after vaccination. The TCR comes from a man over 45 who received an inactivated influenza vaccine. Donor details come from another sample of the same person, matched by shared clones. The CDR3 has the sequence CASSLIETQYF. The DNA reads TGTGCCAGCAGCTTAATCGAGACCCAGTACTTC.